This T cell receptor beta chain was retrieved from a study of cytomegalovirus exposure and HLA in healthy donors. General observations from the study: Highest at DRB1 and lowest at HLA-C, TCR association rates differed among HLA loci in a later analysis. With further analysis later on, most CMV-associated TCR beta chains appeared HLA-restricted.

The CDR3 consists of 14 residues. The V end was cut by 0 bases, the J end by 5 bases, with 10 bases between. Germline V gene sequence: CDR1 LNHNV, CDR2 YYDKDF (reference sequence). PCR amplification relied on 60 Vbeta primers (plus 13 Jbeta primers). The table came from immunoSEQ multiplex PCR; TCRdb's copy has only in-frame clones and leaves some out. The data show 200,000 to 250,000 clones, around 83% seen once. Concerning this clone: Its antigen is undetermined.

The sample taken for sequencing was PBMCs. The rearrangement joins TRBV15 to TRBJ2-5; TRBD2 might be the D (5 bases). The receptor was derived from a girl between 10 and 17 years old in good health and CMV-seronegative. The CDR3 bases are TGTGCCACCAGCAGAGATCGGGGTGGGGAGACCCAGTACTTC. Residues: CATSRDRGGETQYF.